These T cell receptor beta chains were read from a single sample in a study of blood T cell repertoires in COVID-19. The data were produced by immunoSEQ multiplex PCR, yet TCRdb's version contains in-frame clones alone and is incomplete. The data show tens of thousands of clones, about 83% seen once. The sample comprised peripheral blood. Receptor source: a woman aged 55-70 years with acute or convalescent COVID-19. Both conserved end residues are part of each CDR3. D genes are given only for firm matches. Rows may omit the clone size; those that give it use once, few, many or a size class.

d_call,clone_size,j_call,v_call,cdr3_nt,cdr3_aa
.,.,TRBJ2-2,TRBV9,TGTGCCAGCAGCCCAAAATCGAACACCGGGGAGCTGTTTTTT,CASSPKSNTGELFF
TRBD1,.,TRBJ1-1,TRBV9,TGTGCCAGCGGTGTTGACAGGGGATCACAAGGAGCTTTCTTT,CASGVDRGSQGAFF
.,.,TRBJ2-6,TRBV5-1,TGCGCCAGCAGCCCTACAGGGTCATCCACCGGGGCCAACGTCCTGACTTTC,CASSPTGSSTGANVLTF
TRBD1,.,TRBJ2-7,TRBV4-1,TGCGCCAGCAGCCAAACAGGGGTGTCCTACGAGCAGTACTTC,CASSQTGVSYEQYF
.,few,TRBJ1-2,TRBV6-6,TGTGCCAGCAGTTACGGAACTTCGACAGGAACGTATGGCTACACCTTC,CASSYGTSTGTYGYTF
.,.,TRBJ2-5,TRBV5-1,TGCGCCAGCAGCTTGGCCCCAGGGTCGCAAGAGACCCAGTACTTC,CASSLAPGSQETQYF
TRBD1,.,TRBJ2-5,TRBV7-9,TGTGCCAGCAGTGATGACAGGGGGCCCAACATCCAGTACCAAGAGACCCAGTACTTC,CASSDDRGPNIQYQETQYF
.,few,TRBJ2-2,TRBV2,TGTGCCAGCAGTGAAGGACAGATCTCCCCCGGGGAGCTGTTTTTT,CASSEGQISPGELFF
TRBD1,.,TRBJ1-4,TRBV4-1,TGCGCCAGCAGCCAAGCCTTACCGGGACAGGGAGGGGAAAAACTGTTTTTT,CASSQALPGQGGEKLFF
.,.,TRBJ1-1,TRBV7-2,TGTGCCAGCAGCTTATTTAATCTATTT,CASSLFNLF
TRBD1,.,TRBJ1-3,TRBV9,TGTGCCAGCAGCGTAGAGGCCCTGGGGGACAGAGCTTTCTCTGGAAACACCATATATTTT,CASSVEALGDRAFSGNTIYF
.,.,TRBJ2-2,TRBV5-4,TGTGCCAGCAGCCGCCGGGGGTTAAACACCGGGGAGCTGTTTTTT,CASSRRGLNTGELFF
.,.,TRBJ1-2,TRBV7-3,TGTGCCAGCAGCTTCGGACAACGGGATGGCTACACCTTC,CASSFGQRDGYTF
TRBD1,.,TRBJ1-2,TRBV15,TGTGCCACCAGCAGAGTCAGGGGGGATGAGGGCTACACCTTC,CATSRVRGDEGYTF
.,few,TRBJ1-6,TRBV7-9,TGTGCCAGCAGCCAGGGACACGGGCTCTGGAATTCACCCCTCCACTTT,CASSQGHGLWNSPLHF
.,.,TRBJ1-6,TRBV6-5,TGTGCCAGCAGTTGGGAAGGGGGAGACCTTAATTCACCCCTCCACTTT,CASSWEGGDLNSPLHF
TRBD1,.,TRBJ1-2,TRBV7-2,TGTGCCAGCAGCTTACCGGACAGGGCTGGAGGCTACACCTTC,CASSLPDRAGGYTF
.,.,TRBJ1-2,TRBV6-6,TGTGCCAGCAGCCAATATAGTACTAACTATGGCTACACCTTC,CASSQYSTNYGYTF
TRBD1,few,TRBJ1-2,TRBV7-2,TGTGCCAGCAGCTTTGACAGGGGTAATGGCTACACCTTC,CASSFDRGNGYTF
.,few,TRBJ1-1,TRBV2,TGTGCCAGCAGTGATAGTCGGTGGAACACTGAAGCTTTCTTT,CASSDSRWNTEAFF
.,.,TRBJ1-5,TRBV7-6,TGTGCCAGCGGGGAGGACAACCATAGCAATCAGCCCCAGCATTTT,CASGEDNHSNQPQHF
.,.,TRBJ2-5,TRBV6-5,TGTGCCAGCAGTTACTCCGGGTTGGGAGAGACCCAGTACTTC,CASSYSGLGETQYF
.,.,TRBJ1-1,TRBV19,TGTGCCAGTAGGCCAACTCTCATGGACACTGAAGCTTTCTTT,CASRPTLMDTEAFF
.,.,TRBJ1-5,TRBV19,TGTGCCAGTAAAGGAGGGACTAGCAATCAGCCCCAGCATTTT,CASKGGTSNQPQHF
TRBD1,once,TRBJ1-1,TRBV19,TGTGCCAGTACCCCACCCAGACAGGGTACCGAAGCTTTCTTT,CASTPPRQGTEAFF
.,.,TRBJ2-1,TRBV6-2/TRBV6-3,TGTGCCAGCAGTTATGCGCGGGGCCAACTAAGCTCCTACAATGAGCAGTTCTTC,CASSYARGQLSSYNEQFF
.,.,TRBJ1-1,TRBV11-3,TGTGCCAGCAGTGTAGGGGTGAACACTGAAGCTTTCTTT,CASSVGVNTEAFF
.,.,TRBJ1-6,TRBV30,TGTGCCTGGAGTGTACTTGGTCCTGCTAATTCACCCCTCCACTTT,CAWSVLGPANSPLHF
.,.,TRBJ2-1,TRBV9,TGTGCCAGCAGCAGGAGTATCAATGAGCAGTTCTTC,CASSRSINEQFF
.,.,TRBJ1-1,TRBV7-9,TGTGCCAGCACCCTAGGGAGGGAGACTGAAGCTTTCTTT,CASTLGRETEAFF
.,.,TRBJ2-2,TRBV3-1/TRBV3-2,TGTGCCAGCAGCCCCCTTGGAGGGTCCGGGGAGCTGTTTTTT,CASSPLGGSGELFF
TRBD1,.,TRBJ1-5,TRBV6-5,TGTGCCAGCAAAAGGACAGGGTCGGATCAGCCCCAGCATTTT,CASKRTGSDQPQHF
.,.,TRBJ2-1,TRBV9,TGTGCCAGCAGCCTACGGACTCAGCGAGGCTCCTACAATGAGCAGTTCTTC,CASSLRTQRGSYNEQFF
.,.,TRBJ2-1,TRBV3-1/TRBV3-2,TGTGCCAGCAGCCAAGGTGGTACGGGCTCCTACAATGAGCAGTTCTTC,CASSQGGTGSYNEQFF
TRBD1,.,TRBJ2-2,TRBV25-1,TGTGCCAGCAATTCGGACAGGGCTTTCACCGGGGAGCTGTTTTTT,CASNSDRAFTGELFF
TRBD1,.,TRBJ1-6,TRBV5-6,TGTGCCAGCAGCTTGGGAGGGACAGGGGTTAATTCACCCCTCCACTTT,CASSLGGTGVNSPLHF
TRBD1,.,TRBJ1-1,TRBV7-3,TGTGCCAGCAGCTTAACCACAGGGGGCAAGGGTGAAGCTTTCTTT,CASSLTTGGKGEAFF
TRBD1,.,TRBJ1-3,TRBV7-9,TGTGCCAGCAGCGCGGGACAGGCGACCTTCTCTGGAAACACCATATATTTT,CASSAGQATFSGNTIYF
TRBD1,once,TRBJ2-1,TRBV6-5,TGTGCCAGCAGTTACCATTCACAGGGGGCTGCGAATGAGCAGTTCTTC,CASSYHSQGAANEQFF
.,.,TRBJ2-2,TRBV21-1,TGTGCCAGCAGTGCTACACCGGGACAGGGAGCACGCCCCAACCCCGGGGAGCTGTTTTTT,CASSATPGQGARPNPGELFF
TRBD1,once,TRBJ1-2,TRBV18,TGTGCCAGCTCACCTCTAGGACAGGGGAACTATGGCTACACCTTC,CASSPLGQGNYGYTF
.,.,TRBJ1-1,TRBV7-3,TGTGCCAGCAGCTCCCAACCGGGGGGCACTGAAGCTTTCTTT,CASSSQPGGTEAFF
.,.,TRBJ2-7,TRBV4-1,TGCGCCACTACCGTCGGACTGGAAGCAAAATACGAGCAGTACTTC,CATTVGLEAKYEQYF
TRBD2,.,TRBJ2-3,TRBV2,TGTGCCGGCCTACTAGCGGGCTACACAGATACGCAGTATTTT,CAGLLAGYTDTQYF
.,.,TRBJ1-2,TRBV4-2,TGTGCCAGCAGCCCTGCGACGACAGCTAACTATGGCTACACCTTC,CASSPATTANYGYTF
.,.,TRBJ1-2,TRBV3-1/TRBV3-2,TGTGCCAGCAGCCAGACGGGCAGGGATGGCCCCGGCTACACCTTC,CASSQTGRDGPGYTF